The T cell receptor (beta chain) under discussion was sequenced for a study of blood T cell repertoires in COVID-19. V trimming: 4 bases; J trimming: 6 bases; junction bases outside the gene matches: 5. CDR3 size: 14 residues. CDR1 SGHAT and CDR2 FQNNGV come from the germline V gene. Libraries were prepared by immunoSEQ multiplex PCR; TCRdb keeps only in-frame clonotypes and omits some of them. The repertoire consists of over 200,000 clones, with nearly 90% occurring once and the leading ten covering 0.7%. This sequence joins TRBV11-2 and TRBJ2-1; 8 bases are shared with TRBD2. The receptor was isolated from a human donor in a cohort sampled during active COVID-19. What was sequenced was peripheral blood. The chain's CDR3 is CASSSTSASNEQFF. In nucleotides, the CDR3 is TGTGCCAGCAGCTCGACTAGCGCCTCCAATGAGCAGTTCTTC. Using reference TRBV11-2 and TRBJ2-1 for the parts outside the CDR3, the full variable domain is EAGVAQSPRYKIIEKRQSVAFWCNPISGHATLYWYQQILGQGPKLLIQFQNNGVVDDSQLPKDRFSAERLKGVDSTLKIQPAKLEDSAVYLCASSSTSASNEQFFGPGTRLTVL.